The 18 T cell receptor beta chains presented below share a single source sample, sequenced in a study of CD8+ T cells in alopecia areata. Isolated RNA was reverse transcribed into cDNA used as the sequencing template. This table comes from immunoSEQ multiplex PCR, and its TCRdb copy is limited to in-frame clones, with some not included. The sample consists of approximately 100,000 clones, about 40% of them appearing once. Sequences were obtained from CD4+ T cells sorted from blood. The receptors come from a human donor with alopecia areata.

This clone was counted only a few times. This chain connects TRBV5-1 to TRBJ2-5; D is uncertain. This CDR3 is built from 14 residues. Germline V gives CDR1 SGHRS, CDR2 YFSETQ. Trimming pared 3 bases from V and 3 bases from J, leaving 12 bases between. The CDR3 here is CASSWGATKETQYF. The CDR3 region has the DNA TGCGCCAGCAGCTGGGGTGCGACAAAAGAGACCCAGTACTTC.

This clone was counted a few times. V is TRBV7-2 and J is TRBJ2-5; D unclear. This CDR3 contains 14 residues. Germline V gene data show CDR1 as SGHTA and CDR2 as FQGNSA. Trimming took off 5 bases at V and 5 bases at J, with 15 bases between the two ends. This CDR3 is CASSPELLRETQYF. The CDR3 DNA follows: TGTGCCAGCAGCCCCGAGCTCCTCAGGGAGACCCAGTACTTC.

CDR3: CASSWGTNYGYTF. The CDR3 bases are TGTGCCAGCAGTTGGGGGACCAACTATGGCTACACCTTC. The genes are TRBV6-6 and TRBJ1-2; perhaps TRBD1 as D (5 bases). The germline gives CDR1 MNHNY, CDR2 SVGAGI (reference sequence). The CDR3 has 13 residues. Trimming shortened V by 4 bases and J by 2 bases, and 8 bases separated the two germline ends.

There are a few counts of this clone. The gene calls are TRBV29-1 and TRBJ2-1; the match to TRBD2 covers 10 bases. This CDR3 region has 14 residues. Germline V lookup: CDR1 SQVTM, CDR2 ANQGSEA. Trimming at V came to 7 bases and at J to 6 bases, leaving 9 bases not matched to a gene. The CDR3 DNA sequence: TGCAGCGGCGTTACTAGCGGGGTTTTCAATGAGCAGTTCTTC. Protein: CSGVTSGVFNEQFF.

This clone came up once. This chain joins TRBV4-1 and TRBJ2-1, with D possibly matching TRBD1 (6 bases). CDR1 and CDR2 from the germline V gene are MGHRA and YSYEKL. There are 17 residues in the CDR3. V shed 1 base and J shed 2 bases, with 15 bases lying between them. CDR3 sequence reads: CASSQGAGQKAYNEQFF. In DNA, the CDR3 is TGCGCCAGCAGCCAAGGCGCAGGACAGAAAGCCTACAATGAGCAGTTCTTC.

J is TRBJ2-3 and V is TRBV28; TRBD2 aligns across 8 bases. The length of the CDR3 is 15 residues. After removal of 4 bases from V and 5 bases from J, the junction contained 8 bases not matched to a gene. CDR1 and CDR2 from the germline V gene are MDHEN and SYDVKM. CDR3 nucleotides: TGTGCCAGCAGTTCTCGTAAGCGGGGGAGAGATACGCAGTATTTT. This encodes CASSSRKRGRDTQYF.

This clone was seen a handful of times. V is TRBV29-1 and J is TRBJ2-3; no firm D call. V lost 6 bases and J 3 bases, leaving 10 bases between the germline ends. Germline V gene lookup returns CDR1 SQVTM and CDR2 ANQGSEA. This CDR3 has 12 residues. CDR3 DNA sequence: TGCAGCGTGGGCGAGAGGACAGATACGCAGTATTTT. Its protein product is CSVGERTDTQYF.

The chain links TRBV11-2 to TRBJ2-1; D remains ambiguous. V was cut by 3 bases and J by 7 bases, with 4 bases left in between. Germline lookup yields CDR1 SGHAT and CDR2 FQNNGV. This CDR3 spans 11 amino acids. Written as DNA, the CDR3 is TGTGCCAGCAGCTTGGGTAATGAGCAGTTCTTC. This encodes CASSLGNEQFF.

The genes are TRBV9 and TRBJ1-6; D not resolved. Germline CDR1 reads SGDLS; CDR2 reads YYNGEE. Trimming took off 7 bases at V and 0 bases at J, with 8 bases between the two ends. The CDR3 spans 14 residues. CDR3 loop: CASGRSSYNSPLHF. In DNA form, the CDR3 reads TGTGCCAGCGGGAGAAGCTCCTATAATTCACCCCTCCACTTT.

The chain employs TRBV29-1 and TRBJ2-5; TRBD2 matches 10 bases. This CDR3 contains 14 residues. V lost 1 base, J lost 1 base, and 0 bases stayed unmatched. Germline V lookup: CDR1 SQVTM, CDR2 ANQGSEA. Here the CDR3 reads CSVEGLAGQETQYF. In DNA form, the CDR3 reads TGCAGCGTTGAAGGACTAGCGGGCCAAGAGACCCAGTACTTC.

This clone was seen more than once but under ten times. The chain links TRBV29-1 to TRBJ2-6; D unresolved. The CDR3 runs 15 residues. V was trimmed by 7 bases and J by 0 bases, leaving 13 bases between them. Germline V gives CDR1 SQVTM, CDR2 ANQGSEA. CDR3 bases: TGCAGCGCCTATTCTCGGCCCTCTGGGGCCAACGTCCTGACTTTC. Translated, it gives CSAYSRPSGANVLTF.

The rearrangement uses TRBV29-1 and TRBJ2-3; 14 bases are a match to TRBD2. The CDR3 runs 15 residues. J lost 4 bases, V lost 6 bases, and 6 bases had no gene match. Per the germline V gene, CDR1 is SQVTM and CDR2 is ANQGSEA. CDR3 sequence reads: CSVQTSGRAADTQYF. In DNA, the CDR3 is TGCAGCGTGCAGACTAGCGGGAGGGCCGCAGATACGCAGTATTTT.

As DNA, the CDR3 is TGTGCCTGGAGTGTACGGACAGGCCATACCTACGAGCAGTACTTC. Protein product: CAWSVRTGHTYEQYF. The chain combines TRBV30 with TRBJ2-7; 7 bases are shared with TRBD1. Germline loops: CDR1 GTSNPN, CDR2 SVGIG (reference sequence). With 0 bases clipped from V and 2 bases from J, the junction kept 7 bases outside the gene matches. This CDR3 has 15 amino acids.

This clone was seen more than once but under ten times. CDR3 region: CASSLEGGYTEAFF. The CDR3 DNA sequence: TGCGCCAGCAGCTTGGAGGGGGGTTACACTGAAGCTTTCTTT. This chain links TRBV5-1 with TRBJ1-1; D might be TRBD1 (6 bases). V dropped 0 bases and J dropped 3 bases, with 9 bases sitting between them. Germline V gives CDR1 SGHRS, CDR2 YFSETQ. The CDR3 consists of 14 residues.

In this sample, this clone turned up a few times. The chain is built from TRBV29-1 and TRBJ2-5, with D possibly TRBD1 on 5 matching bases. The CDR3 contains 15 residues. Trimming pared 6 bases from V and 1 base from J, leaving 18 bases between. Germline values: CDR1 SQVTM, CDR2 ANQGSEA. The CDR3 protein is CSVYEAGKSQETQYF. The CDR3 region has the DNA TGCAGCGTCTACGAGGCAGGGAAGTCCCAAGAGACCCAGTACTTC.

CDR3 coding DNA: TGTGCCTGGAGTCCTAGCGGGATGTCCGGGGAGCTGTTTTTT. Translated: CAWSPSGMSGELFF. The chain couples TRBV30 to TRBJ2-2; 9 nucleotides align to TRBD2. CDR3 length: 14 amino acids. The germline CDR1 and CDR2 sequences are GTSNPN and SVGIG (reference sequence). Trimming at V came to 2 bases and at J to 6 bases, leaving 4 bases not matched to a gene.

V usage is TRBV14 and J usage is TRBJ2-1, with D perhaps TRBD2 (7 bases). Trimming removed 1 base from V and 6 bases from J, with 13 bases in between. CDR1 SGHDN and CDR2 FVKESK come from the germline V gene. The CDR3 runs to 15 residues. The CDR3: CASSQASGGGNEQFF. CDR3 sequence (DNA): TGTGCCAGCAGCCAAGCTTCGGGGGGCGGCAATGAGCAGTTCTTC.

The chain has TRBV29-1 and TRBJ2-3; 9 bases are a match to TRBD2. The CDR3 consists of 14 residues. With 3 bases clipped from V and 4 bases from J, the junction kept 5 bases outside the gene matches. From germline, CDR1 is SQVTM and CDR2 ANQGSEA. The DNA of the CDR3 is TGCAGCGTTGAGATTAGCGGGAGCCCAGATACGCAGTATTTT. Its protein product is CSVEISGSPDTQYF.